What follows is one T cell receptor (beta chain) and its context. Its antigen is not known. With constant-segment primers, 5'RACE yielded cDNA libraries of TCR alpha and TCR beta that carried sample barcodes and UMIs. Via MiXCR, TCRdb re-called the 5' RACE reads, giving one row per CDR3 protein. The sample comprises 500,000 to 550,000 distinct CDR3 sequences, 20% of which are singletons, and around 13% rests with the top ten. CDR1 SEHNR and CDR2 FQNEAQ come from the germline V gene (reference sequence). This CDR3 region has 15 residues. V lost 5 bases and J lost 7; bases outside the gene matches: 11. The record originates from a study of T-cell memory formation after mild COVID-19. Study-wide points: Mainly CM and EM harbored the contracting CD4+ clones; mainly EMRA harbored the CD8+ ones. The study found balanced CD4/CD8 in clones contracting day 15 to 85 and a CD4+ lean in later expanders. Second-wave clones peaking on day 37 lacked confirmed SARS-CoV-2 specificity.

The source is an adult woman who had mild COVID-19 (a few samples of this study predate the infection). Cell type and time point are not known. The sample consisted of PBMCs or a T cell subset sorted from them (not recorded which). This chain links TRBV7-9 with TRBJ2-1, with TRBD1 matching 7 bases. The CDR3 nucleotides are TGTGCCAGCAGCCAGACAGGGATTGATGGGAATGAGCAGTTCTTC. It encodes CASSQTGIDGNEQFF.